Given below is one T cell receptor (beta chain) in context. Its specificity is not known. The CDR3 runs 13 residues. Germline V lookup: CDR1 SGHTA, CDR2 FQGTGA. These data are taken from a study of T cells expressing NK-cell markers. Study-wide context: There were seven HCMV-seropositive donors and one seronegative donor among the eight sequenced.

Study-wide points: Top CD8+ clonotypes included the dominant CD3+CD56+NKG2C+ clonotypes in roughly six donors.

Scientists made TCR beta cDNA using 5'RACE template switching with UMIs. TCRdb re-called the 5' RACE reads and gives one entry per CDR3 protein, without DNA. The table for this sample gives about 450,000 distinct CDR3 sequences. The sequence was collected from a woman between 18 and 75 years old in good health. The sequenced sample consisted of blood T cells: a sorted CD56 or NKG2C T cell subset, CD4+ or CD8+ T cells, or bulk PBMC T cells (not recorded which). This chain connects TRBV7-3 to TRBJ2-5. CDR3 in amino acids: CASSLTAVETQYF.